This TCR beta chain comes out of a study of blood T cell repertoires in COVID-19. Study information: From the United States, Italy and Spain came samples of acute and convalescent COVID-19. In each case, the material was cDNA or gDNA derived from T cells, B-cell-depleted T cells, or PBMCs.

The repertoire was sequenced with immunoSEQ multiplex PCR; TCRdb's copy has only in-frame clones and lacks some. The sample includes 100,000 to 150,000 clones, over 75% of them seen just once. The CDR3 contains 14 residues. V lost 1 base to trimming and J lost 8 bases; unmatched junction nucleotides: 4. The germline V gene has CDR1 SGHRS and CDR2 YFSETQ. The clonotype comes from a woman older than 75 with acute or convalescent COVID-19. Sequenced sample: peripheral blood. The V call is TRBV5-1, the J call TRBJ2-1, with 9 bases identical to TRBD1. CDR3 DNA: TGCGCCAGCAGCTTGACGGGACAGGGCTATGAGCAGTTCTTC. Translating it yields CASSLTGQGYEQFF.